Below, 5 T cell receptor beta chains from the same sample are listed, as sequenced in a study of blood T cell repertoires in COVID-19. The data were produced by immunoSEQ multiplex PCR, yet TCRdb's version contains in-frame clones alone and is incomplete. Found here are about 38,000 clones, around 81% of them singletons; the top ten hold about 4.9%. Source material: peripheral blood. Receptors originate from a man over 45 with active COVID-19.

A remark on this clone: One junction end disagrees with the germline gene, perhaps due to a read error. Here the CDR3 reads CASSPPKTAHLF. The CDR3 nucleotides are TGTGCCAGCAGTCCTCCGAAGACAGCCCACCTTTTC. The chain employs TRBV28 and TRBJ2-7; D may be TRBD1 (5 bases). CDR1 MDHEN and CDR2 SYDVKM come from the germline V gene. The CDR3 runs 12 residues.

The J gene is TRBJ2-5, the V gene TRBV5-4, with TRBD2 as a possible D gene (6 bases). The CDR3 contains 14 residues. From germline, CDR1 is SGHNT and CDR2 YYREEE (reference sequence). V was pared by 5 bases and J by 1 base, with 12 bases between. The CDR3 DNA reads TGTGCCAGCAGTCCGACCGGGGGCCAAGAGACCCAGTACTTC. Amino acids: CASSPTGGQETQYF.

This chain connects TRBV27 to TRBJ1-5, with D possibly matching TRBD1 (5 bases). V dropped 3 bases and J dropped 1 base, with 7 bases sitting between them. CDR1 MNHEY and CDR2 SMNVEV come from the germline V gene (reference sequence). The CDR3 has 14 residues. CDR3 DNA: TGTGCCAGCAGTTTTAGGGGAAGCAATCAGCCCCAGCATTTT. Its translation is CASSFRGSNQPQHF.

The rearrangement joins TRBV6-6 to TRBJ2-1, with TRBD2 identical over 7 bases. The CDR3 is 12 residues long. Trimming took 2 bases from V and 10 from J; bases not matched to a gene: 2. In germline, CDR1 is MNHNY, CDR2 SVGAGI (reference sequence). CDR3 nucleotide sequence: TGTGCCAGCAGTTACGGGGAGGGGGAGCAGTTCTTC. Its translation: CASSYGEGEQFF.

This clone is labeled as medium-sized. The chain employs TRBV27 and TRBJ2-7, with 7 bases fitting TRBD1. Germline assignment: CDR1 MNHEY and CDR2 SMNVEV (reference sequence). This CDR3 spans 14 amino acids. The V gene end was trimmed by 3 bases and the J gene end by 3 bases; junction bases not matched to a gene: 5. The CDR3 loop is CASSFFSGGYEQYF. The CDR3 nucleotides are TGTGCCAGCAGTTTTTTTTCAGGGGGCTACGAGCAGTACTTC.